The sequence of this TCR beta chain was determined in a study of T cells in Graves' hyperthyroidism and ophthalmopathy. J was trimmed by 2 bases and V by 3 bases; bases with no gene match: 18. The CDR3 is made up of 20 amino acids. CDR1 is SGHVS and CDR2 is FQNEAQ in the germline V gene. RNA transcripts provided the source from which TCR beta CDR3 regions were amplified. The HTBI primer set drove a first-round RT-PCR of the TCR CDR3. Each CDR3 protein is one row after TCRdb ran MiXCR on the multiplex PCR reads. This sample carries more than 350,000 distinct CDR3 sequences, roughly a sixth of them seen once, and the ten largest clones take around a third. The sample holds a few counts of this clonotype.

The chain couples TRBV7-8 to TRBJ2-2, with 7 bases lining up with TRBD1. The receptor was isolated from a woman aged 30 to 39 with Graves' hyperthyroidism that later progressed to Graves' ophthalmopathy. The specimen sequenced was blood. The CDR3 DNA reads TGTGCCAGCAGCTTGTTTCCCATCACCCCGACAGGGAAAAACACCGGGGAGCTGTTTTTT. This gives the protein CASSLFPITPTGKNTGELFF.